This T cell receptor (beta chain) was documented in a study of CD4+ T cells in melanoma. Concerning this clone: Its antigen is not identified.

The table came from immunoSEQ multiplex PCR; TCRdb's copy has only in-frame clones and leaves some out. The sample consists of over 10,000 clones, over 60% of them appearing once. Study conclusions and caveats: Reportedly, melanoma neoantigen-specific CD4+ T cells showed varied differentiation states. CD8+ T cell, macrophage and B cell function reportedly correlated with neoantigen-specific CD4+ T cells.

Trimming took off 1 base at V and 4 bases at J, with 13 bases between the two ends. CDR3 length: 15 residues. In germline, CDR1 is LNHDA, CDR2 SQIVND (reference sequence). The clonotype was recovered from a human donor with melanoma. The chain carries TRBV19 and TRBJ1-2; maybe TRBD1 (5 bases). The sample was cells from a culture (not recorded whether cultured in vitro). This CDR3 reads CASSIGDRRGYGYTF. CDR3 in DNA: TGTGCCAGTAGTATAGGGGACCGGCGAGGCTATGGCTACACCTTC.